This T cell receptor beta chain emerged from a study of blood T cell repertoires in COVID-19. Assay: immunoSEQ multiplex PCR; the TCRdb copy retains only in-frame clones and omits some. The sample contains around 250,000 clones, over 70% of which appear only once. Germline V gene sequence: CDR1 MNHEY, CDR2 SVGEGT. The CDR3 contains 20 residues. The V end was cut by 2 bases, the J end by 4 bases, with 27 bases between. Each participant's cohort was designated according to participant-reported clinical history. J is TRBJ2-1 and V is TRBV6-2 or TRBV6-3; possible D gene TRBD1, 6 bases. This clonotype was obtained from a woman in her forties who had been exposed to COVID-19. The material sequenced was PBMCs or T cells enriched from blood (not recorded which). The chain's CDR3 is CASSYHRTIRRLGAYNEQFF. The CDR3 DNA sequence: TGTGCCAGCAGTTACCACCGGACAATAAGGCGCCTGGGGGCGTACAATGAGCAGTTCTTC.